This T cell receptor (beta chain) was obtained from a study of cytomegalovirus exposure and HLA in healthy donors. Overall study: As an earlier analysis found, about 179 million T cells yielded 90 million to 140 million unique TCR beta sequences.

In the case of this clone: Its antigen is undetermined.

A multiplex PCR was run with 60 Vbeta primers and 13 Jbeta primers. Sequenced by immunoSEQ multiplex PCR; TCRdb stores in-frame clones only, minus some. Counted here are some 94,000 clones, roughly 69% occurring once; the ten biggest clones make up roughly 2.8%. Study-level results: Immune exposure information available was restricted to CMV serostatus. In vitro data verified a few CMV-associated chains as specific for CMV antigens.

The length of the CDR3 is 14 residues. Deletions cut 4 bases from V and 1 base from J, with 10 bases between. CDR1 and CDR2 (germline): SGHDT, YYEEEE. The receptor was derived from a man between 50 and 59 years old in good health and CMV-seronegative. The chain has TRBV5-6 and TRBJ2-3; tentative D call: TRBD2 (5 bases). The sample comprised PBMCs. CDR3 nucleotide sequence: TGTGCCAGCAGCGACTACCTGGGCACAGATACGCAGTATTTT. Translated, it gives CASSDYLGTDTQYF.